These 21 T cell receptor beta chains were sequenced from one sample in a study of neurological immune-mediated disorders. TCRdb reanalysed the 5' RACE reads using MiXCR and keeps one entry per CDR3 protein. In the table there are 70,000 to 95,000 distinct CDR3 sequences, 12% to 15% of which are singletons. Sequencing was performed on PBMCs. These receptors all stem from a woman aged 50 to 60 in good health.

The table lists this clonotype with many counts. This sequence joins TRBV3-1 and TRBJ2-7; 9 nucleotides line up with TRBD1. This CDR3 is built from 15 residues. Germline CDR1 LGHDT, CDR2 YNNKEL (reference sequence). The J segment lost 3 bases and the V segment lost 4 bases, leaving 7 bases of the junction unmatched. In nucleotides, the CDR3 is TGTGCCAGCAGCCCCTCCGGGACAGGGAACTACGAGCAGTACTTC. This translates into CASSPSGTGNYEQYF.

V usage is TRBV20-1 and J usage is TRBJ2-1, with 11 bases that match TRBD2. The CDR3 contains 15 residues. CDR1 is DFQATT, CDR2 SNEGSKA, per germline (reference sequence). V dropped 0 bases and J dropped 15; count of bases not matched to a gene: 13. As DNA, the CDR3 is TGCAGTGCTAGAGATCCGGGTATAGCGGGGGGGCTTGGGTTCTTC. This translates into CSARDPGIAGGLGFF.

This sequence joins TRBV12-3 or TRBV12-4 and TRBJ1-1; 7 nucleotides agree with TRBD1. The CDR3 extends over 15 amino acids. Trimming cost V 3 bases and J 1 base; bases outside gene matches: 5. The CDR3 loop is CASSFEGARNTEAFF. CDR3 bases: TGTGCCAGCAGTTTCGAGGGGGCGAGGAACACTGAAGCTTTCTTT.

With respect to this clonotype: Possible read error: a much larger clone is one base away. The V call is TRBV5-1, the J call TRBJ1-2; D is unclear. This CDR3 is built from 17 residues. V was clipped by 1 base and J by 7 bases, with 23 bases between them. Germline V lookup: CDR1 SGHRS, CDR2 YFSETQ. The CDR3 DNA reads TGCGCCAGCAGCTTGACCGGGATAGGGATTGTGGCGTCTGGCTACACCTTC. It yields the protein CASSLTGIGIVASGYTF. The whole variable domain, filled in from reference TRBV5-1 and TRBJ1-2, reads KAGVTQTPRYLIKTRGQQVTLSCSPISGHRSVSWYQQTPGQGLQFLFEYFSETQRNKGNFPGRFSGRQFSNSRSEMNVSTLELGDSALYLCASSLTGIGIVASGYTFGSGTRLTVV.

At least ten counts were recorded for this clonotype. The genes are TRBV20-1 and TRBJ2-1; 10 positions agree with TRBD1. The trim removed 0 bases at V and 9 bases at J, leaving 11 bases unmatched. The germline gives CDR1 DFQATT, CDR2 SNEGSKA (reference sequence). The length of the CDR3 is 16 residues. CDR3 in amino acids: CSARDQRTGGFSEQFF. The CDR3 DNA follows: TGCAGTGCTAGAGATCAGAGGACAGGGGGGTTCTCTGAGCAGTTCTTC.

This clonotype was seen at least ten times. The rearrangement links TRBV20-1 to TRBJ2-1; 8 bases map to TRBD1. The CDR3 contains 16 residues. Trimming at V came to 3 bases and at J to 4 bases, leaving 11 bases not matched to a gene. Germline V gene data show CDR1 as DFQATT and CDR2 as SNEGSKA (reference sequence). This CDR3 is CSASETQGVGYNEQFF. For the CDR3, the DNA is TGCAGTGCTAGCGAAACACAGGGGGTTGGATACAATGAGCAGTTCTTC.

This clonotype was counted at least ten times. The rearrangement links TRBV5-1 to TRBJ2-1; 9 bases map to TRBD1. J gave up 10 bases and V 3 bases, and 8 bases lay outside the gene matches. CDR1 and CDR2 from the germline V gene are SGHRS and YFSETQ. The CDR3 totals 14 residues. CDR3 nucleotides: TGCGCCAGCAGCTCCGGGACAGGGCTTGGGGAGCAGTTCTTC. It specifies CASSSGTGLGEQFF.

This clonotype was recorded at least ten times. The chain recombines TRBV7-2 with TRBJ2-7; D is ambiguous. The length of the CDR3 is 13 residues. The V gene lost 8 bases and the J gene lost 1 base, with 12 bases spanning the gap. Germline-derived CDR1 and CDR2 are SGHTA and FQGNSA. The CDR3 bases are TGTGCCAGCCGCCGAGCAGGATCCTACGAGCAGTACTTC. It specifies CASRRAGSYEQYF.

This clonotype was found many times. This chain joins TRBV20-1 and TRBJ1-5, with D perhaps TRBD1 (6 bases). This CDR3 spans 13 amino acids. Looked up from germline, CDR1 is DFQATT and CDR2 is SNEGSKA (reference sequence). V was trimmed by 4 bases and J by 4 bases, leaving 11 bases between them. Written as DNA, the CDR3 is TGCAGTGCTAAAGGGGGGAGAAATCAGCCCCAGCATTTT. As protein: CSAKGGRNQPQHF.

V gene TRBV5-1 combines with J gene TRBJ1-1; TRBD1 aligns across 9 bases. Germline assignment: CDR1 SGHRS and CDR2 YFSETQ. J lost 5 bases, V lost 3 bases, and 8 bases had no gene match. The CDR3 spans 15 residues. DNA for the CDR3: TGCGCCAGCAGCTCAGGACAGGGGAGGGAGACTGAAGCTTTCTTT. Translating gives CASSSGQGRETEAFF.

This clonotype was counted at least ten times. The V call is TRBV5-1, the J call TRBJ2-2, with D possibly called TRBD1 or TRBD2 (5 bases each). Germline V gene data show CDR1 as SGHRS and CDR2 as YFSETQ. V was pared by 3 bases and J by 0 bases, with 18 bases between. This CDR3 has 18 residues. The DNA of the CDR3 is TGCGCCAGCAGCTCTTATTTCGGGGCGCCCCCGAACACCGGGGAGCTGTTTTTT. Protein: CASSSYFGAPPNTGELFF.

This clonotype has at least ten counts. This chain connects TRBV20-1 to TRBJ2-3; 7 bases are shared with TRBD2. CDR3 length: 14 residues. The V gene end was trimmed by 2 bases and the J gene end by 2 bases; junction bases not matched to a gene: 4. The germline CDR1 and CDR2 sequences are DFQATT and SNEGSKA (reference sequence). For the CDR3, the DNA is TGCAGTGCTAGATCAGCGGGGAACACAGATACGCAGTATTTT. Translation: CSARSAGNTDTQYF.

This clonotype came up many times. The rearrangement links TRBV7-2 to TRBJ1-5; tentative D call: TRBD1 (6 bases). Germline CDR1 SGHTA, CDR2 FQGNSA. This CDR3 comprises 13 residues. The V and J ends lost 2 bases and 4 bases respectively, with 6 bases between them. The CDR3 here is CASSLRGNQPQHF. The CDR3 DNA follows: TGTGCCAGCAGCTTAAGGGGGAATCAGCCCCAGCATTTT. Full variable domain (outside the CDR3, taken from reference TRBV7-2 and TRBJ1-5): GAGVSQSPSNKVTEKGKDVELRCDPISGHTALYWYRQSLGQGLEFLIYFQGNSAPDKSGLPSDRFSAERTGGSVSTLTIQRTQQEDSAVYLCASSLRGNQPQHFGDGTRLSIL.

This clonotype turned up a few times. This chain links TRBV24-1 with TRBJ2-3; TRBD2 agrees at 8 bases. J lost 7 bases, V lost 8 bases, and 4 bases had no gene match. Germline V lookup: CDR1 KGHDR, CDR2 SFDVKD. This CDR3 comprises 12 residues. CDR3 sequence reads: CATMGLGNTQYF. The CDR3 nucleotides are TGTGCCACCATGGGACTAGGGAATACGCAGTATTTT.

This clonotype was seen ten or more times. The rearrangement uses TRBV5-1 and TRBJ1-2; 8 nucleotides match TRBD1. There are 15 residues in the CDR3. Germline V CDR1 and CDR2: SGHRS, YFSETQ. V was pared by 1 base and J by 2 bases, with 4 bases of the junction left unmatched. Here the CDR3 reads CASSLSAGGNYGYTF. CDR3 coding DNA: TGCGCCAGCAGCTTGAGTGCAGGGGGCAACTATGGCTACACCTTC.

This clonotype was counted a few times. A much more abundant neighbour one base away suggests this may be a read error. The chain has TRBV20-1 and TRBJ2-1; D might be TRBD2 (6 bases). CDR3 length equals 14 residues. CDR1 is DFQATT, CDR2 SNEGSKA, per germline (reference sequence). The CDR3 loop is CRAREGTVYNEQFF. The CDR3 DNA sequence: TGCCGTGCTAGAGAGGGGACTGTTTACAATGAGCAGTTCTTC.

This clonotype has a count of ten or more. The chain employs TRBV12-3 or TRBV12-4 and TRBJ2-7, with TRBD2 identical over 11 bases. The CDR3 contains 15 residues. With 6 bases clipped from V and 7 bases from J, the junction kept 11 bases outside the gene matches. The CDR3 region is CASSPPLAGAEEQYF. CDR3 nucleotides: TGTGCCAGCAGCCCTCCACTAGCGGGAGCGGAAGAGCAGTACTTC.

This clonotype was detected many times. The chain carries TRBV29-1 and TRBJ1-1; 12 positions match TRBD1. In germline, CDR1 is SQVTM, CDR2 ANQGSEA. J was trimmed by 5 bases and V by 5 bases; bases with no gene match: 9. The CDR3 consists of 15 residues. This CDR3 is CSVSGTGGKVTEAFF. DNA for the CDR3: TGCAGCGTTTCCGGGACAGGGGGCAAGGTTACTGAAGCTTTCTTT.

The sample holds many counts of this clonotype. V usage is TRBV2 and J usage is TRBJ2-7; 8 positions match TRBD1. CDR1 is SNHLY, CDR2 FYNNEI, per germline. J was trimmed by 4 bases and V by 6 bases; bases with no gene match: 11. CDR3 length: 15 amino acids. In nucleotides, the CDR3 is TGTGCCAGCAGATTCGAACAGGGGGAAAGGTACGAGCAGTACTTC. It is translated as CASRFEQGERYEQYF. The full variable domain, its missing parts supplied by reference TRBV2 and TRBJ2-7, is EPEVTQTPSHQVTQMGQEVILRCVPISNHLYFYWYRQILGQKVEFLVSFYNNEISEKSEIFDDQFSVERPDGSNFTLKIRSTKLEDSAMYFCASRFEQGERYEQYFGPGTRLTVT.

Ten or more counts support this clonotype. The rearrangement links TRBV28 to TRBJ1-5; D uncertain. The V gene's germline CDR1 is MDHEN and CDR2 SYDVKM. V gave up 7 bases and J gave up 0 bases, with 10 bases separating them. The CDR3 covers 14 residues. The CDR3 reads CASNRVHSNQPQHF. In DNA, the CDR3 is TGTGCCAGCAATCGGGTCCATAGCAATCAGCCCCAGCATTTT. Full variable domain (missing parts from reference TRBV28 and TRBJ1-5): DVKVTQSSRYLVKRTGEKVFLECVQDMDHENMFWYRQDPGLGLRLIYFSYDVKMKEKGDIPEGYSVSREKKERFSLILESASTNQTSMYLCASNRVHSNQPQHFGDGTRLSIL.

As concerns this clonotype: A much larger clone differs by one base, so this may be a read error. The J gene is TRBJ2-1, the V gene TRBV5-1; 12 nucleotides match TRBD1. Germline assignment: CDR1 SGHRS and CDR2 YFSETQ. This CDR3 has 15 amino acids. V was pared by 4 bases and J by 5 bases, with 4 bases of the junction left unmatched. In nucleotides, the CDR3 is TGCGCCAGCAGCGGGACAGGGGGCACGGACAATGAGCAGTTCTTC. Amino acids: CASSGTGGTDNEQFF.